Given below is one T cell receptor (beta chain) in context. This record comes from a study of blood T cell repertoires in COVID-19. V dropped 4 bases and J dropped 5; count of bases not matched to a gene: 7. Per germline, CDR1 SGHNT and CDR2 YYREEE (reference sequence). The CDR3 is 15 amino acids. Method: immunoSEQ multiplex PCR; TCRdb's copy keeps in-frame clones and lacks some. Here the sample spans hundreds of thousands of clones, around 90% being singletons. The chain is built from TRBV5-4 and TRBJ2-3; 10 bases align to TRBD2. Sequences were obtained from peripheral blood. This receptor was obtained from a woman younger than 35 who had recovered from COVID-19. The CDR3 protein is CASSPLAGDIDTQYF. The CDR3, as DNA: TGTGCCAGCAGCCCCCTAGCGGGAGATATAGATACGCAGTATTTT.